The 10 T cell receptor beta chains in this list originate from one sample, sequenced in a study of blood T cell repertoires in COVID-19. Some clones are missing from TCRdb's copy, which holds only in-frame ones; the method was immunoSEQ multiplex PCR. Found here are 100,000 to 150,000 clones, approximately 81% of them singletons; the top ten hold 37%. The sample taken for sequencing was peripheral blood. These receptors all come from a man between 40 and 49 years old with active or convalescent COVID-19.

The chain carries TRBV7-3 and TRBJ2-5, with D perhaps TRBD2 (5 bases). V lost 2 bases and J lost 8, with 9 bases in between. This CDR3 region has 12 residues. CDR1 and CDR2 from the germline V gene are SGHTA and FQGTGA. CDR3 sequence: CASSLGEGTQYF. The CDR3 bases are TGTGCCAGCAGCTTAGGAGAGGGAACCCAGTACTTC.

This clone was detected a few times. CDR3 region: CASSRGGLAKNIQYF. CDR3 DNA sequence: TGTGCCAGCAGCCGCGGGGGGTTAGCCAAAAACATTCAGTACTTC. The chain uses TRBV2 and TRBJ2-4; the match to TRBD2 covers 8 bases. The J segment lost 0 bases and the V segment lost 6 bases, leaving 4 bases of the junction unmatched. Germline CDR1 is SNHLY and CDR2 is FYNNEI. This CDR3 has 15 amino acids. Combining the CDR3 with reference TRBV2 and TRBJ2-4 gives the whole variable domain EPEVTQTPSHQVTQMGQEVILRCVPISNHLYFYWYRQILGQKVEFLVSFYNNEISEKSEIFDDQFSVERPDGSNFTLKIRSTKLEDSAMYFCASSRGGLAKNIQYFGAGTRLSVL.

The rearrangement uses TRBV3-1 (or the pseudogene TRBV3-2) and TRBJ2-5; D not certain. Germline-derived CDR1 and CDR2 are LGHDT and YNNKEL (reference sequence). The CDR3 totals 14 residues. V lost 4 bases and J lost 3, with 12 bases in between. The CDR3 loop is CASSPLRVEETQYF. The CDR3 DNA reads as TGTGCCAGCAGCCCCCTACGAGTTGAAGAGACCCAGTACTTC.

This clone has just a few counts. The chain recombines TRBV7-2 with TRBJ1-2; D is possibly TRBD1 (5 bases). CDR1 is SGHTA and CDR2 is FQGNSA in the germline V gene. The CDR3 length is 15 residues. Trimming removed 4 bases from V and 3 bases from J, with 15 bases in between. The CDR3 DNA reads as TGTGCCAGCAGCTCCCCCGCGGGGGTGGACTATGGCTACACCTTC. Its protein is CASSSPAGVDYGYTF.

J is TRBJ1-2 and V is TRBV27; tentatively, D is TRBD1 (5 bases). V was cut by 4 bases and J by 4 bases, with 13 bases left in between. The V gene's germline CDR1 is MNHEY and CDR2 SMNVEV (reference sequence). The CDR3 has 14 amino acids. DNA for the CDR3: TGTGCCAGCAGTTCCTCCACAGGAGTCTATGGCTACACCTTC. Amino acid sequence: CASSSSTGVYGYTF.

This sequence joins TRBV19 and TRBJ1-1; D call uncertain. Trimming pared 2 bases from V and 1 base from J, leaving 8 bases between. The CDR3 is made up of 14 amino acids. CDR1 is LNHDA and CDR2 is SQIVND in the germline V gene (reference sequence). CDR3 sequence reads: CASSIRSSNTEAFF. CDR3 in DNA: TGTGCCAGTAGTATACGGAGTTCGAACACTGAAGCTTTCTTT.

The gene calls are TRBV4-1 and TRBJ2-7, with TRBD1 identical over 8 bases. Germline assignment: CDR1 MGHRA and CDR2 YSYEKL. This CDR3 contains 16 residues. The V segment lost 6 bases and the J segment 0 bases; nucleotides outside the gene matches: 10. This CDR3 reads CASSPARTGLSYEQYF. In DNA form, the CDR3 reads TGCGCCAGCAGTCCAGCCAGGACAGGGCTCTCCTACGAGCAGTACTTC.

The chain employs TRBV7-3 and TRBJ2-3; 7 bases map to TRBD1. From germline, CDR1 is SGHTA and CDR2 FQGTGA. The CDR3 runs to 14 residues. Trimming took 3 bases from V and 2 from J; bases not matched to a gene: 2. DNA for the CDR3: TGTGCCAGCAGCTTGGGACAGAACACAGATACGCAGTATTTT. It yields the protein CASSLGQNTDTQYF.

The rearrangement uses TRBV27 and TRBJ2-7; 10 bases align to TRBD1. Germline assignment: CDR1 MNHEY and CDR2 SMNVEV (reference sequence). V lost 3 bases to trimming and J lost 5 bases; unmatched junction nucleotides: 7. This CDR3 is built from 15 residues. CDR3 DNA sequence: TGTGCCAGCAGTTTTTTCGGGACAGGGGTGGACGAGCAGTACTTC. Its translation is CASSFFGTGVDEQYF.

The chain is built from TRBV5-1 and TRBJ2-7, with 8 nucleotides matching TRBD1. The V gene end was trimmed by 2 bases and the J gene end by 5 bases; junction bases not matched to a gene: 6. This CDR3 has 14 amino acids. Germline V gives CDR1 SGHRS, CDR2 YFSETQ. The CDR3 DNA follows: TGCGCCAGCAGCTTCGTTACAGGGGGTAACGAGCAGTACTTC. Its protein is CASSFVTGGNEQYF. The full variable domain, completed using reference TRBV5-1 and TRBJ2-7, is KAGVTQTPRYLIKTRGQQVTLSCSPISGHRSVSWYQQTPGQGLQFLFEYFSETQRNKGNFPGRFSGRQFSNSRSEMNVSTLELGDSALYLCASSFVTGGNEQYFGPGTRLTVT.